Below, 4 T cell receptor beta chains from the same sample are listed, as sequenced in a study of CD8+ T cells in alopecia areata. RNA was extracted and reverse transcribed into cDNA as the sequencing template. Profiling relied on immunoSEQ multiplex PCR, and the TCRdb table lists in-frame clones only, not all of them. The data contain roughly 180,000 clones, about three fifths of them seen just once; the ten biggest clones take up about 3%. As to treatment: oral pan-JAK inhibitor, 5-10 mg twice daily. The input for sequencing was CD4+ T cells sorted from blood, taken at week 4, from a patient treated with tofacitinib. The receptor source for this set is a human donor with alopecia areata.

The chain is built from TRBV18 and TRBJ2-5; D not resolved. This CDR3 has 13 amino acids. Per germline, CDR1 KGHSH and CDR2 LQKENI. Trimming stripped 4 bases from V and 5 bases from J, with 11 bases between. The CDR3 nucleotides are TGTGCCAGCTCACTCGCCGTGGAGGAGACCCAGTACTTC. It codes for CASSLAVEETQYF.

The rearrangement joins TRBV27 to TRBJ2-1; TRBD2 agrees at 8 bases. The CDR3 contains 14 residues. V lost 6 bases to trimming and J lost 5 bases; unmatched junction nucleotides: 6. The germline CDR1 and CDR2 sequences are MNHEY and SMNVEV (reference sequence). The CDR3 sequence: CASRGLAGNNEQFF. CDR3 coding DNA: TGTGCCAGCAGGGGGTTAGCGGGAAACAATGAGCAGTTCTTC.

The J gene is TRBJ2-1, the V gene TRBV5-6, with 7 bases lining up with TRBD1. Trimming removed 3 bases from V and 8 bases from J; junction bases left unmatched: 14. CDR1 SGHDT and CDR2 YYEEEE come from the germline V gene. The CDR3 loop spans 16 amino acids. The DNA for the CDR3 is TGTGCCAGCAGCTACATCGACAGGGAGCTAATCCATGAGCAGTTCTTC. It yields the protein CASSYIDRELIHEQFF.

V and J are TRBV30 and TRBJ2-4, with D uncertain. CDR1 GTSNPN and CDR2 SVGIG come from the germline V gene (reference sequence). This CDR3 spans 13 amino acids. V lost 5 bases and J lost 2, with 10 bases in between. CDR3 bases: TGTGCCTGGGTAGCCCGGACCAAAAACATTCAGTACTTC. Residues: CAWVARTKNIQYF.